This TCR beta chain is from a study of immune evolution from preneoplasia to lung adenocarcinoma. Between the mid-2010s and the late 2010s, patients underwent resection in Japan or China. H&E slides confirmed each diagnosis, reviewed by two pathologists independently. Notes on the study in general: From normal lung to invasive adenocarcinoma, top clone frequencies appeared to decrease. Later-stage lesions appeared to have more T cells, more diversity, less clonality.

In regard to this clone: What it recognizes is unknown.

The assay was immunoSEQ multiplex PCR, and TCRdb's table has in-frame clones only and misses some. This sample has around 10,000 clones, with more than 70% found just once. The CDR3 sequence is 15 residues long. Germline CDR1 reads MRHNA; CDR2 reads SNTAGT. With 3 bases clipped from V and 5 bases from J, the junction kept 5 bases outside the gene matches. The source is a person between 55 and 69 years old with lung adenocarcinoma. Some clones in this sample may be carry-over from other donors' samples. Sequencing was carried out using FFPE normal lung tissue adjacent to the tumor. The chain joins TRBV6-4 to TRBJ2-3; TRBD2 agrees at 10 bases. CDR3 in amino acids: CASSELAGRGDTQYF. As DNA, the CDR3 is TGTGCCAGCAGTGAACTAGCGGGAAGGGGAGATACGCAGTATTTT.